Following are 22 T cell receptor beta chains from one sample sequenced in a study of blood T cells in healthy people across ages. Primed by a sample-barcoded 5' primer and a J-beta primer mix, a second PCR proceeded for about 7 to 11 cycles. TCRdb re-called the 5' RACE reads with MiXCR, one entry per CDR3 protein. The data contain about 620,000 distinct CDR3 sequences, approximately 52% of them seen just once; the ten biggest clones take up approximately 13%. Sequencing was performed on blood. The receptors derive from an elderly woman in good health.

The V gene is TRBV29-1, the J gene TRBJ1-2; D not resolved. V lost 0 bases and J lost 6, with 17 bases in between. Germline CDR1 reads SQVTM; CDR2 reads ANQGSEA. The CDR3 spans 15 residues. The CDR3 DNA is TGCAGCGTTGAAGATCGAGGAGGCCCGCAGCATGGCTACACCTTC. It specifies CSVEDRGGPQHGYTF.

The chain recombines TRBV9 with TRBJ2-5; TRBD2 matches 7 bases. V lost 1 base to trimming and J lost 3 bases; unmatched junction nucleotides: 6. CDR1 and CDR2 (germline): SGDLS, YYNGEE. The CDR3 is 15 residues long. The CDR3 here is CASSVSGLREETQYF. The CDR3 nucleotides read TGTGCCAGCAGCGTATCGGGACTAAGGGAAGAGACCCAGTACTTC.

A word on this clonotype: At one of its ends the junction is not consistent with the germline gene, which may arise from a read error. The chain couples TRBV3-1 to TRBJ2-1; D might be TRBD2 (6 bases). In germline, CDR1 is LGHDT, CDR2 YNNKEL (reference sequence). The CDR3 runs to 15 residues. As DNA, the CDR3 is TGTACCAGCAGCCAATTGCTCGGGGGTTACAATGAGCAGTTCTTC. It is translated as CTSSQLLGGYNEQFF.

In this sample, this clonotype turned up many times. The chain recombines TRBV12-3 or TRBV12-4 with TRBJ2-1, with D tentatively TRBD1 (6 bases). The CDR3 has 15 residues. V was shortened by 2 bases and J by 5 bases, with 13 bases between the two germline ends. The CDR3 here is CASSLRTAGHNEQFF. The DNA of the CDR3 is TGTGCCAGCAGTTTAAGGACAGCCGGCCACAATGAGCAGTTCTTC.

This clonotype occurred many times. V usage is TRBV12-3 or TRBV12-4 and J usage is TRBJ1-2, with D hard to call. This CDR3 region has 15 residues. V was cut by 4 bases and J by 8 bases, with 20 bases left in between. CDR3 nucleotides: TGTGCCAGCAGTTCCCGCCCGGATACGGTTGTAGGCTACACCTTC. This sequence encodes CASSSRPDTVVGYTF.

This chain connects TRBV6-2 or TRBV6-3 to TRBJ2-1; the match to TRBD2 covers 8 bases. The CDR3 length is 14 residues. J gave up 10 bases and V 6 bases, and 11 bases lay outside the gene matches. The germline V gene encodes CDR1 MNHEY and CDR2 SVGEGT. In nucleotides, the CDR3 is TGTGCCAGCAGAGTTAGCGGGAACCCCAACGAGCAGTTCTTC. As protein: CASRVSGNPNEQFF.

This clonotype was found many times. The rearrangement uses TRBV20-1 and TRBJ1-2; no definite D call. The CDR3 has 13 amino acids. Germline lookup yields CDR1 DFQATT and CDR2 SNEGSKA (reference sequence). The V end was cut by 1 base, the J end by 3 bases, with 9 bases between. CDR3 amino acids: CSARGHSYYGYTF. CDR3 nucleotide sequence: TGCAGTGCTAGAGGTCACAGTTACTATGGCTACACCTTC.

This clonotype was counted at least ten times. J is TRBJ2-7 and V is TRBV2; D tentatively reads TRBD1 or TRBD2 (5 bases each). Trimming took 3 bases from V and 3 from J, leaving 12 bases between them. Germline V gene data show CDR1 as SNHLY and CDR2 as FYNNEI. The CDR3 runs to 14 residues. CDR3 in DNA: TGTGCCAGCAGTGAGGGGGTGATGGGCTACGAGCAGTACTTC. Amino acids: CASSEGVMGYEQYF. Drawing the rest from reference TRBV2 and TRBJ2-7, the complete variable domain is EPEVTQTPSHQVTQMGQEVILRCVPISNHLYFYWYRQILGQKVEFLVSFYNNEISEKSEIFDDQFSVERPDGSNFTLKIRSTKLEDSAMYFCASSEGVMGYEQYFGPGTRLTVT.

This clonotype was seen many times. The CDR3 DNA reads as TGTGCCAGCAGTTTTCGGACGGCCTATGGCTACACCTTC. The encoded protein is CASSFRTAYGYTF. The chain is built from TRBV12-3 or TRBV12-4 and TRBJ1-2, with D unclear. The V end was cut by 3 bases, the J end by 4 bases, with 9 bases between. CDR3 size: 13 residues.

This chain joins TRBV27 and TRBJ2-1, with D uncertain. This CDR3 region has 17 residues. The V gene's germline CDR1 is MNHEY and CDR2 SMNVEV (reference sequence). V dropped 6 bases and J dropped 0 bases, with 18 bases sitting between them. The CDR3 loop is CASRPRPFAVSYNEQFF. CDR3 nucleotide sequence: TGTGCCAGCAGACCACGGCCTTTCGCGGTCTCCTACAATGAGCAGTTCTTC.

The chain couples TRBV12-3 or TRBV12-4 to TRBJ1-4; D is uncertain. This CDR3 contains 14 residues. Trimming pared 3 bases from V and 5 bases from J, leaving 10 bases between. This CDR3 is CASSFRSSNEKLFF. In nucleotides, the CDR3 is TGTGCCAGCAGTTTTCGCAGTTCGAATGAAAAACTGTTTTTT.

The gene calls are TRBV9 and TRBJ2-1; 7 bases match TRBD2. The J segment lost 1 base and the V segment lost 4 bases, leaving 11 bases of the junction unmatched. The CDR3 loop spans 17 amino acids. CDR1 SGDLS and CDR2 YYNGEE come from the germline V gene. Here the CDR3 DNA reads TGTGCCAGCAGCCAAACTAGCGAGCGGTTATCCTACAATGAGCAGTTCTTC. Translation: CASSQTSERLSYNEQFF. Looking up the rest from reference TRBV9 and TRBJ2-1 gives the full variable domain: DSGVTQTPKHLITATGQRVTLRCSPRSGDLSVYWYQQSLDQGLQFLIQYYNGEERAKGNILERFSAQQFPDLHSELNLSSLELGDSALYFCASSQTSERLSYNEQFFGPGTRLTVL.

The rearrangement uses TRBV13 and TRBJ2-2; tentatively, D is TRBD1 (6 bases). Germline CDR1 and CDR2: PRHDT and FYEKMQ (reference sequence). There are 14 residues in the CDR3. Trimming took off 2 bases at V and 8 bases at J, with 12 bases between the two ends. The CDR3: CASSLRTARGELFF. The CDR3 DNA sequence: TGTGCCAGCAGCTTAAGGACAGCTCGAGGGGAGCTGTTTTTT.

The CDR3 DNA is TGCGCCAGCAGCCAACTGCAGAACAATGAGCAGTTCTTC. Protein: CASSQLQNNEQFF. J is TRBJ2-1 and V is TRBV4-3, with D hard to call. This CDR3 has 13 residues. CDR1 is LGHNA and CDR2 is YSLEER in the germline V gene. Trimming removed 2 bases from V and 5 bases from J, with 7 bases in between.

This rearrangement joins TRBV2 to TRBJ1-3, with D uncertain. V was shortened by 8 bases and J by 4 bases, with 0 bases between the two germline ends. There are 9 residues in the CDR3. Germline assignment: CDR1 SNHLY and CDR2 FYNNEI. The CDR3 DNA sequence: TGTGCCAGCGGAAACACCATATATTTT. Translating gives CASGNTIYF.

This clonotype was picked up a small number of times. This chain joins TRBV29-1 and TRBJ2-2; D is undetermined. Germline CDR1 and CDR2: SQVTM and ANQGSEA. The germline V and J ends were trimmed by 4 bases and 2 bases, with 5 bases remaining between them. CDR3 length: 12 residues. The CDR3 bases are TGCAGCGTTGTCAACAACACCGGGGAGCTGTTTTTT. Its protein is CSVVNNTGELFF.

The sample holds one count of this clonotype. A much larger clone differs from this one at a single base, so this may be a read error. V and J are TRBV5-1 and TRBJ2-1; no firm D call. CDR1 and CDR2 (germline): SGHRS, YFSETQ. V was shortened by 4 bases and J by 7 bases, with 12 bases between the two germline ends. There are 13 residues in the CDR3. CDR3 amino acids: CASSAEHLNEQFF. In nucleotides, the CDR3 is TGCGCCAGCAGCGCTGAACACCTGAATGAGCAGTTCTTC.

The chain combines TRBV10-3 with TRBJ1-2; no definite D call. The CDR3 spans 13 residues. CDR1 is ENHRY, CDR2 SYGVKD, per germline. V lost 4 bases to trimming and J lost 7 bases, with 13 bases between them. In nucleotides, the CDR3 is TGTGCCATCAGTGTAAAGGGTTCGGGTGGCTACACCTTC. It encodes CAISVKGSGGYTF.

This clonotype was detected only a few times. This sequence joins TRBV4-2 and TRBJ1-4; TRBD1 aligns across 9 bases. The CDR3 sequence is 16 residues long. The J segment lost 6 bases and the V segment lost 0 bases, leaving 5 bases of the junction unmatched. Germline loops: CDR1 LGHNA, CDR2 YNFKEQ. The CDR3 sequence: CASSQEGTGTYEKLFF. The CDR3, as DNA: TGTGCCAGCAGCCAAGAGGGGACAGGGACCTATGAAAAACTGTTTTTT.

Details on this clonotype: Just one base apart from a much larger clone, this may be a read error. J is TRBJ2-3 and V is TRBV5-1; D perhaps matches TRBD2 (5 bases). The germline V gene has CDR1 SGHRS and CDR2 YFSETQ. The CDR3 has 11 amino acids. CDR3 bases: TGCACCAGCTCAGAGGGAGATACGCAGTATTTT. This codes for CTSSEGDTQYF. The full variable domain, its missing parts supplied by reference TRBV5-1 and TRBJ2-3, is KAGVTQTPRYLIKTRGQQVTLSCSPISGHRSVSWYQQTPGQGLQFLFEYFSETQRNKGNFPGRFSGRQFSNSRSEMNVSTLELGDSALYLCTSSEGDTQYFGPGTRLTVL.

The chain is built from TRBV27 and TRBJ2-5; the match to TRBD1 covers 7 bases. The DNA end favors TRBJ2-7, so the J call may be wrong. This CDR3 has 14 amino acids. Per the germline V gene, CDR1 is MNHEY and CDR2 is SMNVEV (reference sequence). This CDR3 reads CASSLSTGWDEQYF. As DNA, the CDR3 is TGTGCCAGCAGTTTATCGACAGGGTGGGACGAGCAGTACTTC.

The rearrangement uses TRBV10-3 and TRBJ1-2, with TRBD1 identical over 9 bases. Germline CDR1 reads ENHRY; CDR2 reads SYGVKD. Unmatched junction bases numbered 5, after V lost 2 bases and J lost 4 bases. The CDR3 loop spans 15 amino acids. CDR3: CAISEPGQGLYGYTF. CDR3 bases: TGTGCCATCAGTGAGCCGGGACAGGGCCTCTATGGCTACACCTTC.